A single sample gave rise to the 29 T cell receptor beta chains below, sequenced in a study of blood T cells in healthy people across ages. Next came a second PCR, run for about 6 to 12 cycles, which used a sample-barcoded 5' primer along with a J-beta primer mix. TCRdb recomputed calls from the 5' RACE reads with MiXCR, one row per CDR3 protein. Among 1,500,000 or so distinct CDR3 sequences, 35% to 45% were seen once, and the ten largest hold under 5%. Sequenced sample: blood. The receptors stem from a woman aged 18-35 years in good health.

There are a few counts of this clonotype. The chain employs TRBV5-6 and TRBJ2-1, with 7 bases identical to TRBD1. V lost 5 bases, J lost 9 bases, and 20 bases stayed unmatched. Per the germline V gene, CDR1 is SGHDT and CDR2 is YYEEEE. CDR3 size: 17 residues. This chain's CDR3 is CASSGSIRQGPMGEQFF. The CDR3 DNA reads as TGTGCCAGCAGTGGAAGCATTCGACAGGGACCCATGGGTGAGCAGTTCTTC.

The chain links TRBV3-1 to TRBJ2-3; possible D gene TRBD2, 5 bases. The CDR3 is made up of 16 amino acids. The germline V gene encodes CDR1 LGHDT and CDR2 YNNKEL (reference sequence). V lost 4 bases and J 0 bases, leaving 14 bases between the germline ends. For the CDR3, the DNA is TGTGCCAGCAGCCCCTTTGCTCGGGAAAGCACAGATACGCAGTATTTT. Its translation is CASSPFARESTDTQYF.

The chain couples TRBV3-1 to TRBJ1-4; TRBD1 matches 9 bases. CDR1 is LGHDT and CDR2 is YNNKEL in the germline V gene (reference sequence). J gave up 7 bases and V 4 bases, and 7 bases lay outside the gene matches. This CDR3 has 15 residues. The CDR3 here is CASSPWDRAGEKLFF. The CDR3 DNA sequence: TGTGCCAGCAGCCCTTGGGACAGGGCGGGTGAAAAACTGTTTTTT.

This clonotype has more than one count but fewer than ten. V and J are TRBV5-1 and TRBJ2-1; 10 bases line up with TRBD2. The CDR3 consists of 16 residues. Germline-derived CDR1 and CDR2 are SGHRS and YFSETQ. V was pared by 0 bases and J by 7 bases, with 7 bases of the junction left unmatched. For the CDR3, the DNA is TGCGCCAGCAGCTTGGCTCTGACTAGCGGGTTGAATGAGCAGTTCTTC. Translated, it gives CASSLALTSGLNEQFF.

This clonotype was seen more than once but under ten times. V and J are TRBV20-1 and TRBJ2-7; 8 bases line up with TRBD2. The CDR3 loop spans 13 amino acids. Germline CDR1 reads DFQATT; CDR2 reads SNEGSKA (reference sequence). V lost 7 bases and J lost 3; bases outside the gene matches: 8. As DNA, the CDR3 is TGCAGTGTATTAGCGGGGCCCTACTACGAGCAGTACTTC. Translation: CSVLAGPYYEQYF.

As for this clonotype: The junction shows a germline mismatch at one end, possibly a read error. The chain recombines TRBV18 with TRBJ1-1; possibly TRBD1 for D (5 bases). This CDR3 is 15 amino acids long. CDR1 is KGHSH and CDR2 is LQKENI in the germline V gene. The CDR3 sequence: CASSPRGRMNTEAFF. For the CDR3, the DNA is TGTGCCAGCTCTCCACGGGGACGGATGAACACTGAAGCTTTCTTT.

For this clonotype: One end of the junction does not line up with germline, which may come from a read error. The rearrangement joins TRBV7-6 to TRBJ2-1; 7 bases map to TRBD2. Germline CDR1 reads SGHVS; CDR2 reads FNYEAQ. The CDR3 covers 13 residues. The CDR3 DNA is TGTGCTAGCAGCTTAGATGCGGGGGATGAGCAGTTCTTC. This translates into CASSLDAGDEQFF.

This chain uses TRBV28 with TRBJ1-5; 11 nucleotides align to TRBD1. Per germline, CDR1 MDHEN and CDR2 SYDVKM. The CDR3 is 16 residues long. J was trimmed by 7 bases and V by 5 bases; bases with no gene match: 10. The CDR3 here is CASSPGTGGAGQPQHF. The CDR3 DNA follows: TGTGCCAGCAGTCCTGGGACAGGGGGTGCGGGCCAGCCCCAGCATTTT.

This clonotype appeared once. The CDR3 here is CASSGLAVSTDTQYF. In DNA, the CDR3 is TGTGCCAGCAGCGGACTAGCGGTTAGCACAGATACGCAGTATTTT. The rearrangement links TRBV6-2 or TRBV6-3 to TRBJ2-3; 10 bases align to TRBD2. After removal of 6 bases from V and 0 bases from J, the junction contained 3 bases not matched to a gene. Germline CDR1 and CDR2: MNHEY and SVGEGT. This CDR3 comprises 15 residues.

The chain couples TRBV28 to TRBJ2-1; 14 bases map to TRBD2. Germline-derived CDR1 and CDR2 are MDHEN and SYDVKM. This CDR3 spans 15 amino acids. The junction had 7 bases not matched to a gene; V was cut back by 4 bases and J by 11 bases. CDR3 sequence reads: CASSWGTSGSTKQFF. In DNA, the CDR3 is TGTGCCAGCAGTTGGGGGACTAGCGGGAGCACAAAGCAGTTCTTC.

The sample holds many counts of this clonotype. The chain employs TRBV4-2 and TRBJ2-1, with TRBD2 identical over 8 bases. The ends lost 0 bases at V and 6 bases at J; junction bases unmatched: 10. The CDR3 extends over 17 amino acids. Germline CDR1 reads LGHNA; CDR2 reads YNFKEQ. The CDR3 is CASSQDSATSAGNEQFF. CDR3 sequence (DNA): TGTGCCAGCAGCCAAGATTCAGCGACTAGCGCTGGCAATGAGCAGTTCTTC.

This clonotype has a handful of counts. The chain is built from TRBV20-1 and TRBJ2-7, with 7 bases fitting TRBD2. The CDR3 runs 13 residues. The germline gives CDR1 DFQATT, CDR2 SNEGSKA (reference sequence). Trimming at V came to 3 bases and at J to 7 bases, leaving 9 bases not matched to a gene. This CDR3 is CSARWLADNEQYF. The CDR3 DNA follows: TGCAGTGCTAGGTGGCTAGCGGACAATGAGCAGTACTTC.

This chain joins TRBV3-1 and TRBJ1-4; D is unresolved. Trimming cost V 4 bases and J 0 bases, with 12 bases left between them. This CDR3 region has 16 residues. Germline V CDR1 and CDR2: LGHDT, YNNKEL (reference sequence). Here the CDR3 reads CASSLMPSATNEKLFF. The CDR3 nucleotides read TGTGCCAGCAGCCTAATGCCCAGCGCAACTAATGAAAAACTGTTTTTT.

This CDR3 reads CASSRDHSTDTQYF. For the CDR3, the DNA is TGTGCCAGCAGCCGGGACCATAGCACAGATACGCAGTATTTT. The chain is built from TRBV12-3 or TRBV12-4 and TRBJ2-3, with D tentatively TRBD1 or TRBD2 (5 bases each). CDR3 length: 14 residues. Trimming removed 6 bases from V and 0 bases from J, with 10 bases in between.

The rearrangement uses TRBV27 and TRBJ2-7, with 9 bases lining up with TRBD1. After removal of 7 bases from V and 7 bases from J, the junction contained 11 bases not matched to a gene. The CDR3 totals 14 residues. Per germline, CDR1 MNHEY and CDR2 SMNVEV (reference sequence). The CDR3 is CASTQGTGYNEQYF. The CDR3 DNA reads as TGTGCCAGCACCCAAGGGACAGGGTACAATGAGCAGTACTTC.

This rearrangement joins TRBV24-1 to TRBJ2-1, with D perhaps being TRBD1 or TRBD2 (6 bases each). CDR3 length equals 15 residues. Trimming shortened V by 6 bases and J by 4 bases, and 15 bases separated the two germline ends. Germline V gene sequence: CDR1 KGHDR, CDR2 SFDVKD. CDR3 amino acids: CATSPGGPLYNEQFF. CDR3 coding DNA: TGTGCCACCAGTCCTGGGGGGCCCCTGTACAATGAGCAGTTCTTC.

The sample holds a few counts of this clonotype. J is TRBJ1-6 and V is TRBV4-3; no clear D. The CDR3 covers 14 residues. V was shortened by 3 bases and J by 8 bases, with 11 bases between the two germline ends. Germline assignment: CDR1 LGHNA and CDR2 YSLEER. The CDR3 coding sequence is TGCGCCAGCAGCCACTTGGGGTTGGATTCACCCCTCCACTTT. Its protein product is CASSHLGLDSPLHF.

The chain couples TRBV5-6 to TRBJ2-1; TRBD2 matches at 8 bases. Germline lookup yields CDR1 SGHDT and CDR2 YYEEEE. V dropped 4 bases and J dropped 8; count of bases not matched to a gene: 5. CDR3 length equals 13 residues. Here the CDR3 reads CASSVISGDEQFF. The DNA for the CDR3 is TGTGCCAGCAGCGTGATTAGCGGGGATGAGCAGTTCTTC.

This clonotype was detected a few times. The V and J genes are TRBV28 and TRBJ1-2; D is perhaps TRBD1 (6 bases). V lost 3 bases, J lost 3 bases, and 17 bases lay in between. This CDR3 region has 16 residues. The germline CDR1 and CDR2 sequences are MDHEN and SYDVKM. The CDR3 reads CASSFRGPKRDYGYTF. The CDR3 DNA is TGTGCCAGCAGTTTCAGGGGTCCAAAGCGGGACTATGGCTACACCTTC.

The V gene is TRBV29-1, the J gene TRBJ2-5; a possible D gene is TRBD1 (5 bases). Trimming stripped 3 bases from V and 5 bases from J, with 7 bases between. From germline, CDR1 is SQVTM and CDR2 ANQGSEA. The CDR3 totals 11 residues. The CDR3 spells CSVDRVETQYF. CDR3 sequence (DNA): TGCAGCGTTGACAGGGTTGAGACCCAGTACTTC.

This clonotype was picked up one time. V is TRBV7-2 and J is TRBJ1-5; a possible D gene is TRBD1 (5 bases). The CDR3 spans 14 residues. Trimming took 3 bases from V and 5 from J, leaving 11 bases between them. The V gene's germline CDR1 is SGHTA and CDR2 FQGNSA. CDR3 sequence: CASSFCDSYQPQHF. The CDR3 DNA follows: TGTGCCAGCAGCTTCTGTGACAGCTATCAGCCCCAGCATTTT.

This clonotype appeared a single time. The chain couples TRBV29-1 to TRBJ2-1; TRBD2 might be the D (5 bases). The last part of the DNA fits TRBJ2-7 better; the J call may be wrong. Germline V CDR1 and CDR2: SQVTM, ANQGSEA. The CDR3 has 13 amino acids. The CDR3 sequence: CSVRGSIYNEQYF. The CDR3 DNA sequence: TGCAGCGTTCGAGGGAGCATCTACAATGAGCAGTACTTC.

This clonotype was detected ten times or more. The gene calls are TRBV7-2 and TRBJ1-2; unclear D gene. CDR3 length: 13 residues. Trimming removed 3 bases from V and 4 bases from J, with 9 bases in between. Germline V gene data show CDR1 as SGHTA and CDR2 as FQGNSA. CDR3: CASSLSRIYGYTF. In DNA form, the CDR3 reads TGTGCCAGCAGCTTGAGCAGGATCTATGGCTACACCTTC.

The V gene is TRBV7-2, the J gene TRBJ2-7; D uncertain. The assigned J gene may be wrong: the sequence end matches TRBJ2-5 better. This CDR3 contains 13 residues. Germline V CDR1 and CDR2: SGHTA, FQGNSA. CDR3 sequence: CASSFPDSQTQYF. The CDR3 coding sequence is TGTGCCAGCAGCTTCCCAGATTCACAGACCCAGTACTTC.

J is TRBJ2-2 and V is TRBV28, with 9 bases fitting TRBD2. The V gene end was trimmed by 6 bases and the J gene end by 2 bases; junction bases not matched to a gene: 10. Per germline, CDR1 MDHEN and CDR2 SYDVKM. The CDR3 sequence is 17 residues long. CDR3 residues: CASSFFRLADNTGELFF. The CDR3 DNA reads TGTGCCAGCAGCTTTTTCCGACTAGCGGATAACACCGGGGAGCTGTTTTTT. Supplemented by reference TRBV28 and TRBJ2-2, the full variable domain reads DVKVTQSSRYLVKRTGEKVFLECVQDMDHENMFWYRQDPGLGLRLIYFSYDVKMKEKGDIPEGYSVSREKKERFSLILESASTNQTSMYLCASSFFRLADNTGELFFGEGSRLTVL.

V gene TRBV28 combines with J gene TRBJ2-1, with D tentatively TRBD2 (7 bases). CDR1 and CDR2 from the germline V gene are MDHEN and SYDVKM. The CDR3 length is 15 residues. The ends were cut back, 5 bases at V and 4 bases at J, with 15 bases in the middle. The CDR3 DNA is TGTGCCAGCAGTATGCACCGGGGGGCGTACAATGAGCAGTTCTTC. Translation: CASSMHRGAYNEQFF.

This clonotype came up a few times. This chain joins TRBV6-4 and TRBJ2-7, with 9 bases lining up with TRBD1. The J segment lost 2 bases and the V segment lost 4 bases, leaving 6 bases of the junction unmatched. The germline CDR1 and CDR2 sequences are MRHNA and SNTAGT. CDR3 length equals 15 residues. DNA for the CDR3: TGTGCCAGCAGTGTGGGACAGGGTACTACCTACGAGCAGTACTTC. Translated, it gives CASSVGQGTTYEQYF.

This clonotype was seen a few times. The chain combines TRBV11-2 with TRBJ1-1; 7 nucleotides agree with TRBD1. The CDR3 runs 14 residues. Germline values: CDR1 SGHAT, CDR2 FQNNGV. Trimming removed 3 bases from V and 4 bases from J; junction bases left unmatched: 5. Here the CDR3 DNA reads TGTGCCAGCAGCTTGGGGACAGCCAGCACTGAAGCTTTCTTT. It codes for CASSLGTASTEAFF.

This chain uses TRBV29-1 with TRBJ2-5; a possible D gene is TRBD1 (5 bases). The J call may be in error: the DNA end matches TRBJ2-7 better. The germline CDR1 and CDR2 sequences are SQVTM and ANQGSEA. The CDR3 extends over 15 amino acids. In nucleotides, the CDR3 is TGCAGCGTTGAGAAAGGGGCGGCAGCCTTCTACGAGCAGTACTTC. Residues: CSVEKGAAAFYEQYF.